A selection of T cell receptor beta chains follows, all from one sample in a study of blood T cell repertoires in COVID-19. The protocol was immunoSEQ multiplex PCR, while the TCRdb copy is restricted to in-frame clones and leaves out a portion. This sample has fewer than 95,000 clones, with 70% to 90% found just once. Material for sequencing was peripheral blood. The receptors derive from a woman aged 80 or over with acute or convalescent COVID-19. Each CDR3 is given with its conserved first and last residue. The D gene is left open where the match is weak. A row's size may be missing; if present it is once, few, many or a size class.

D	V	size	J	DNA	CDR3
TRBD2	TRBV4-3	-	TRBJ2-2	TGCGCCAGCAGCCAAGACACTAGCGAGAACACCGGGGAGCTGTTTTTT	CASSQDTSENTGELFF
-	TRBV29-1	-	TRBJ1-5	TGCAGCGTTGAAGATAGGGGTCAGGGGTTCCGGCAGCCCCAGCATTTT	CSVEDRGQGFRQPQHF
-	TRBV7-2	-	TRBJ2-2	TGTGCCAGCAGCTTATTAAGGGGTGACGGGGAGCTGTTTTTT	CASSLLRGDGELFF
TRBD2	TRBV18	-	TRBJ2-7	TGTGCCAGCTCACCAAGTAGGGGACTAGCGGGAGGGTGGACCTACGAGCAGTACTTC	CASSPSRGLAGGWTYEQYF
TRBD1	TRBV2	-	TRBJ2-7	TGTGCCAGCATGGGACAGGATTTCTACGAGCAGTACTTC	CASMGQDFYEQYF
TRBD2	TRBV4-2	-	TRBJ2-1	TGTGCCAGCAAGAGAGGGACTAGCGGGAGTCTCAGGAATGAGCAGTTCTTC	CASKRGTSGSLRNEQFF
TRBD1	TRBV19	-	TRBJ1-1	TGTGCCAGTAGTCCCCGGGACAGAACGACCACTGAAGCTTTCTTT	CASSPRDRTTTEAFF
TRBD1	TRBV6-5	-	TRBJ2-7	TGTGCCAGCAAACAGGGACAGAGTTGGTACGAGCAGTACTTC	CASKQGQSWYEQYF
-	TRBV12-3/TRBV12-4	-	TRBJ2-7	TGTGCCAGCACGAAAGGGGTGGCCGGCGAGCAGTACTTC	CASTKGVAGEQYF
-	TRBV2	-	TRBJ2-1	TGTGCCAGCAGTGGTAAATATGAGCAGTTCTTC	CASSGKYEQFF
TRBD1	TRBV7-2	-	TRBJ1-5	TGTGCCAGCAGTCCACAGGGGGGTAGCAATCAGCCCCAGCATTTT	CASSPQGGSNQPQHF
-	TRBV18	-	TRBJ1-6	TGTGCCAGCTCACCTAAACAGGGAAATAATTCACCCCTCCACTTT	CASSPKQGNNSPLHF
-	TRBV3-1/TRBV3-2	-	TRBJ2-5	TGTGCCAGCAGCCGGGCAGCTGGAGAGACCCAGTACTTC	CASSRAAGETQYF
TRBD2	TRBV7-2	-	TRBJ2-3	TGTGCCAGCAGCAGGGTTAGCGGGACCCTCACAGATACGCAGTATTTT	CASSRVSGTLTDTQYF
TRBD2	TRBV6-1	-	TRBJ2-7	TGTGCCAGCAGTGACGAGGGACTAGCGGCCCACGAGCAGTACTTC	CASSDEGLAAHEQYF
TRBD2	TRBV6-5	-	TRBJ2-7	TGTGCCAGCGGGGCGGGGGGGCCCTACGAGCAGTACTTC	CASGAGGPYEQYF
TRBD2	TRBV7-3	-	TRBJ2-2	TGTGCCAGCAGCCCCCGGGGAGGGGCGCGAACCGGGGAGCTGTTTTTT	CASSPRGGARTGELFF
-	TRBV24-1	-	TRBJ1-5	TGTGCCACCAGTGATTCTCGGGGGACCGCCATTTTTTATAGCAATCAGCCCCAGCATTTT	CATSDSRGTAIFYSNQPQHF
-	TRBV5-5	few	TRBJ1-1	TGTGCCAGCAGCCGAGGACGGGGGAACACTGAAGCTTTCTTT	CASSRGRGNTEAFF
TRBD1	TRBV6-5	-	TRBJ1-5	TGTGCCAGCAGTAAGGACAGGAGCAATCAGCCCCAGCATTTT	CASSKDRSNQPQHF
-	TRBV7-2	-	TRBJ2-7	TGTGCCAGCAGCCCTGACAGCTCCTACGAGCAGTACTTC	CASSPDSSYEQYF
-	TRBV7-9	-	TRBJ2-3	TGTGCCAGCAGCTTAGGGGGCCCGACGGCAGATACGCAGTATTTT	CASSLGGPTADTQYF
-	TRBV5-1	-	TRBJ1-4	TGCGCCAGCAGCTTGGATGGGGCTTTCATTGAAAAACTGTTTTTT	CASSLDGAFIEKLFF
-	TRBV19	-	TRBJ1-4	TGTGCCAGTAGTGATCGAGGGGGAAGAGGACCTAATTCTCATGAAAAACTGTTTTTT	CASSDRGGRGPNSHEKLFF
TRBD2	TRBV6-5	-	TRBJ2-7	TGTGCCAGCAGTTACACCCGGACTAGCGGGGTTTACGAGCAGTACTTC	CASSYTRTSGVYEQYF
TRBD2	TRBV4-2	-	TRBJ2-3	TGTGCCAGCAGCCAGGCGACTAGCGGGGTAGCAGATACGCAGTATTTT	CASSQATSGVADTQYF
-	TRBV6-2/TRBV6-3	-	TRBJ1-2	TGTGCCAGCAGTTACGCACAGGGTGTCGGCTACACCTTC	CASSYAQGVGYTF
-	TRBV4-1	-	TRBJ2-2	TGCGCCAGCAGCCAAATCGTCGGGGAGCTGTTTTTT	CASSQIVGELFF